The rows below give T cell receptor beta chains drawn from one sample of a study of CD8 T cells in Susac syndrome. TCRdb fed the immunoSEQ multiplex PCR reads into MiXCR, producing one record per CDR3 protein. The sample records 150,000 or so distinct CDR3 sequences, 95% being singletons. Sequencing was performed on CD4+ T cells from PBMCs. Every receptor here comes from a human donor with Susac syndrome. The CDR3 runs from the conserved cysteine through the conserved F or W. The D gene is left open where the match is weak. Expanded clones are given a class, and other clones once, few, many or no size at all.

J gene: TRBJ2-3
V gene: TRBV4-1
CDR3 length: 15
clone size: NA
D gene: TRBD1
CDR3 DNA: TGCGCCAGCAGCCCGGGACAGGGATTCACAGATACGCAGTATTTT
CDR3 protein: CASSPGQGFTDTQYF

J gene: TRBJ2-3
V gene: TRBV6-1
CDR3 length: 16
clone size: NA
D gene: NA
CDR3 DNA: TGTGCCAGCAGTCCGTGGGGCAGGGCTAGCACAGATACGCAGTATTTT
CDR3 protein: CASSPWGRASTDTQYF

J gene: TRBJ2-5
V gene: TRBV29-1
CDR3 length: 14
clone size: NA
D gene: TRBD2
CDR3 DNA: TGCAGCGTCCCCCTTAGCGGGGGGTCGGAGACCCAGTACTTC
CDR3 protein: CSVPLSGGSETQYF

J gene: TRBJ1-5
V gene: TRBV9
CDR3 length: 13
clone size: NA
D gene: NA
CDR3 DNA: TGTGCCAGCAGCGTATATGGGGATCAGCCCCAGCATTTT
CDR3 protein: CASSVYGDQPQHF

J gene: TRBJ2-7
V gene: TRBV7-9
CDR3 length: 15
clone size: NA
D gene: NA
CDR3 DNA: TGTGCCAGCAGCTTAATCGAACGGGGCACCTACGAGCAGTACTTC
CDR3 protein: CASSLIERGTYEQYF

J gene: TRBJ1-3
V gene: TRBV6-5
CDR3 length: 15
clone size: NA
D gene: NA
CDR3 DNA: TGTGCCAGCAGTTACTCGGCGGACTCTGGAAACACCATATATTTT
CDR3 protein: CASSYSADSGNTIYF

J gene: TRBJ2-5
V gene: TRBV20-1
CDR3 length: 15
clone size: once
D gene: TRBD2
CDR3 DNA: TGCAGTGCTAGAGGCGGCGGGGGGGCCCAAGAGACCCAGTACTTC
CDR3 protein: CSARGGGGAQETQYF

J gene: TRBJ1-2
V gene: TRBV6-5
CDR3 length: 10
clone size: NA
D gene: TRBD1
CDR3 DNA: TGTGCCAGCGGACAGGGGTTTCACACCTTC
CDR3 protein: CASGQGFHTF

J gene: TRBJ2-5
V gene: TRBV29-1
CDR3 length: 14
clone size: NA
D gene: TRBD1
CDR3 DNA: TGCAGCGTTGCGATCACAGGGGTGGGGGAGACCCAGTACTTC
CDR3 protein: CSVAITGVGETQYF

J gene: TRBJ2-7
V gene: TRBV5-4
CDR3 length: 14
clone size: NA
D gene: NA
CDR3 DNA: TGTGCCAGCAGCTTGAAGGGCGGGGGCGCGGAGCAGTACTTC
CDR3 protein: CASSLKGGGAEQYF

J gene: TRBJ2-6
V gene: TRBV2
CDR3 length: 16
clone size: NA
D gene: TRBD1
CDR3 DNA: TGTGCCAGCAGAGCCGGGACAGGGTCAGGGGCCAACGTCCTGACTTTC
CDR3 protein: CASRAGTGSGANVLTF

J gene: TRBJ2-5
V gene: TRBV13
CDR3 length: 14
clone size: NA
D gene: NA
CDR3 DNA: TGTGCCAGCAGCTTCAGGGTAGGGAAAGAGACCCAGTACTTC
CDR3 protein: CASSFRVGKETQYF

J gene: TRBJ2-4
V gene: TRBV5-6
CDR3 length: 14
clone size: NA
D gene: TRBD2
CDR3 DNA: TGTGCCAGCAGCTACAGCGGGGGCCATGGCATTCAGTACTTC
CDR3 protein: CASSYSGGHGIQYF

J gene: TRBJ2-7
V gene: TRBV29-1
CDR3 length: 12
clone size: once
D gene: NA
CDR3 DNA: TGCAGCGCCGCGGACAGCCCCTACGAGCAGTACTTC
CDR3 protein: CSAADSPYEQYF

J gene: TRBJ2-1
V gene: TRBV4-3
CDR3 length: 15
clone size: NA
D gene: NA
CDR3 DNA: TGCGCCAGCAGCCAAGGCCCCCGGGCGCACAATGAGCAGTTCTTC
CDR3 protein: CASSQGPRAHNEQFF

J gene: TRBJ1-5
V gene: TRBV12-3/TRBV12-4
CDR3 length: 13
clone size: NA
D gene: NA
CDR3 DNA: TGTGCCAGCAGCGAGGCAGTAGTTCAGCCCCAGCATTTT
CDR3 protein: CASSEAVVQPQHF

J gene: TRBJ2-7
V gene: TRBV29-1
CDR3 length: 11
clone size: NA
D gene: NA
CDR3 DNA: TGCAGCGTTGGGGACATCTACGAGCAGTACTTC
CDR3 protein: CSVGDIYEQYF

J gene: TRBJ2-2
V gene: TRBV7-7
CDR3 length: 15
clone size: NA
D gene: NA
CDR3 DNA: TGTGCCAGCAGCCGACACCTTCCGAACACCGGGGAGCTGTTTTTT
CDR3 protein: CASSRHLPNTGELFF

J gene: TRBJ2-5
V gene: TRBV13
CDR3 length: 14
clone size: NA
D gene: TRBD1
CDR3 DNA: TGTGCCAGCAGCTCTAAGACAGGGGGGGAGACCCAGTACTTC
CDR3 protein: CASSSKTGGETQYF

J gene: TRBJ1-4
V gene: TRBV9
CDR3 length: 14
clone size: NA
D gene: TRBD1
CDR3 DNA: TGTGCCAGCAGCATAGGGACAGGGGGCGAAAAACTGTTTTTT
CDR3 protein: CASSIGTGGEKLFF

J gene: TRBJ2-3
V gene: TRBV24-1
CDR3 length: 16
clone size: NA
D gene: NA
CDR3 DNA: TGTGCCACCAGTGATCCGCAGGGTAAGGGCACAGATACGCAGTATTTT
CDR3 protein: CATSDPQGKGTDTQYF